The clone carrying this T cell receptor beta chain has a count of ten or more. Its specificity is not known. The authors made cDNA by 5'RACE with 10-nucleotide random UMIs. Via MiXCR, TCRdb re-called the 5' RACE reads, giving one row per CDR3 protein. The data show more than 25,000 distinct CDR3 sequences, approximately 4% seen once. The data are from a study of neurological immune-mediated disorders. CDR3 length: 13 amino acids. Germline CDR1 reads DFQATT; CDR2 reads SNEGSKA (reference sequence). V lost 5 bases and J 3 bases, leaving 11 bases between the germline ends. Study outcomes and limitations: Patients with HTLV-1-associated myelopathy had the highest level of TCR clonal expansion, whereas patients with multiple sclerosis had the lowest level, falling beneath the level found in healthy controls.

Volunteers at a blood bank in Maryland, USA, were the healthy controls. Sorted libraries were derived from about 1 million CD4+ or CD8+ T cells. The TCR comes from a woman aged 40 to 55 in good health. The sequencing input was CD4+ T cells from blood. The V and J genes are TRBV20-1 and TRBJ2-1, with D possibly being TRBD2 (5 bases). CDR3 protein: CSAWTPLYNEQFF. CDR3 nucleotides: TGCAGTGCTTGGACTCCGCTCTACAATGAGCAGTTCTTC.